Listed below are T cell receptor beta chains from one sample, sequenced in a study of T cells in Graves' hyperthyroidism and ophthalmopathy. TCRdb independently ran MiXCR on the multiplex PCR reads; one entry per CDR3 protein. The table includes 500,000 to 750,000 distinct CDR3 sequences, less than 20% detected once. Sequencing input: blood. Receptors originate from a young woman with Graves' hyperthyroidism. The CDR3 runs from the conserved cysteine through the conserved F or W. A D gene is named only where the DNA matches it firmly. Clone size is not always given. Where it is, it says once, few, many or a class for expanded clones.

CDR3 protein: CASSEARTSGSWRFF
CDR3 DNA: TGTGCCAGCAGCGAGGCCCGGACTAGCGGGAGTTGGAGGTTCTTC
J gene: TRBJ2-1
clone size: many
D gene: TRBD2
V gene: TRBV2

CDR3 protein: CASSPAVGALYQETQYF
CDR3 DNA: TGTGCCAGCTCACCCGCCGTGGGGGCCTTGTACCAAGAGACCCAGTACTTC
J gene: TRBJ2-5
clone size: few
D gene: -
V gene: TRBV18

CDR3 protein: CASSQGTSGYTGELFF
CDR3 DNA: TGTGCCAGCAGCCAAGGGACTAGCGGATATACCGGGGAGCTGTTTTTT
J gene: TRBJ2-2
clone size: few
D gene: TRBD2
V gene: TRBV3-1

CDR3 protein: CASSLAPGQGDQPQHF
CDR3 DNA: TGTGCCAGCAGTTTAGCGCCGGGACAGGGGGATCAGCCCCAGCATTTT
J gene: TRBJ1-5
clone size: -
D gene: TRBD1
V gene: TRBV12-3/TRBV12-4

CDR3 protein: CSAPAGGPRHEQFF
CDR3 DNA: TGCAGTGCCCCAGCGGGAGGCCCTAGGCATGAGCAGTTCTTC
J gene: TRBJ2-1
clone size: -
D gene: TRBD2
V gene: TRBV20-1

CDR3 protein: CASSRVLPGELFF
CDR3 DNA: TGTGCCAGCAGCCGGGTACTCCCCGGGGAGCTGTTTTTT
J gene: TRBJ2-2
clone size: -
D gene: -
V gene: TRBV3-1

CDR3 protein: CAWSVISRTGRLFF
CDR3 DNA: TGTGCCTGGAGTGTAATATCAAGGACCGGGCGGCTGTTTTTT
J gene: TRBJ2-2
clone size: many
D gene: -
V gene: TRBV30

CDR3 protein: CASSPEGWDHRNTEAFF
CDR3 DNA: TGTGCCAGCAGCCCCGAAGGGTGGGACCACAGGAACACTGAAGCTTTCTTT
J gene: TRBJ1-1
clone size: few
D gene: -
V gene: TRBV3-1

CDR3 protein: CASSALAGVGDTQYF
CDR3 DNA: TGTGCCAGCAGCGCACTAGCGGGAGTTGGAGATACGCAGTATTTT
J gene: TRBJ2-3
clone size: -
D gene: TRBD2
V gene: TRBV3-1

CDR3 protein: CASSFLPNTSGFF
CDR3 DNA: TGCGCCAGCAGCTTCTTGCCTAACACGAGTGGGTTCTTC
J gene: TRBJ2-1
clone size: -
D gene: -
V gene: TRBV5-1

CDR3 protein: CAWSVLSGSAGELFF
CDR3 DNA: TGTGCCTGGAGTGTACTTAGCGGGTCGGCCGGGGAGCTGTTTTTT
J gene: TRBJ2-2
clone size: many
D gene: TRBD2
V gene: TRBV30

CDR3 protein: CASSQKFGVGGFNEGYNEQFF
CDR3 DNA: TGTGCCAGCAGTCAAAAGTTCGGGGTGGGAGGGTTCAACGAAGGGTACAATGAGCAGTTCTTC
J gene: TRBJ2-1
clone size: few
D gene: TRBD2
V gene: TRBV7-2

CDR3 protein: CASSGEGTYEQYF
CDR3 DNA: TGTGCCAGCTCAGGTGAGGGGACCTACGAGCAGTACTTC
J gene: TRBJ2-7
clone size: -
D gene: -
V gene: TRBV7-2

CDR3 protein: CSARSRVSANEKLFF
CDR3 DNA: TGCAGTGCTAGGTCAAGGGTCTCAGCTAATGAAAAACTGTTTTTT
J gene: TRBJ1-4
clone size: -
D gene: -
V gene: TRBV20-1

CDR3 protein: CASSRSGRFSTDTQYF
CDR3 DNA: TGTGCCAGCAGCAGGAGCGGGAGATTTAGCACAGATACGCAGTATTTT
J gene: TRBJ2-3
clone size: many
D gene: TRBD2
V gene: TRBV7-2

CDR3 protein: CASSWVEQNTGELFF
CDR3 DNA: TGTGCCAGCAGCTGGGTGGAGCAGAACACCGGGGAGCTGTTTTTT
J gene: TRBJ2-2
clone size: -
D gene: -
V gene: TRBV11-1

CDR3 protein: CASRGTGSVNEQYF
CDR3 DNA: TGTGCCAGCAGAGGGACAGGAAGTGTGAACGAGCAGTACTTC
J gene: TRBJ2-7
clone size: -
D gene: TRBD1
V gene: TRBV6-1

CDR3 protein: CAYSRGRNYGYTF
CDR3 DNA: TGTGCCTATTCCCGGGGGCGAAACTATGGCTACACCTTC
J gene: TRBJ1-2
clone size: many
D gene: -
V gene: TRBV30

CDR3 protein: CASSFFTGLQREKLFF
CDR3 DNA: TGTGCCAGCAGTTTTTTTACGGGGCTTCAACGAGAAAAACTGTTTTTT
J gene: TRBJ1-4
clone size: many
D gene: -
V gene: TRBV28

CDR3 protein: CASSLAPGQPYSYEQYF
CDR3 DNA: TGTGCCAGCAGCTTGGCCCCGGGACAACCCTATTCCTACGAGCAGTACTTC
J gene: TRBJ2-7
clone size: many
D gene: -
V gene: TRBV5-5